This T cell receptor (beta chain) was profiled in a study of radiotherapy plus CTLA-4 blockade in lung cancer. General study results and limits: Subsequent to radiotherapy plus ipilimumab, tumor-derived TCR clones underwent expansion in blood.

CDR1 and CDR2 from the germline V gene are MNHEY and SVGAGI. This CDR3 has 13 residues. Trimming pared 6 bases from V and 0 bases from J, leaving 8 bases between. TCRdb's table, derived via immunoSEQ multiplex PCR, lists solely in-frame clones and lacks some. The data hold more than 75,000 clones, with about two thirds observed a single time. On this clone: Its target is not known.

The origin of this receptor is a human donor with non-small cell lung cancer that progressed on radiotherapy plus ipilimumab. This chain connects TRBV6-5 to TRBJ1-1, with D perhaps matching TRBD1 (6 bases). Source: peripheral blood, taken from a patient treated with radiotherapy plus ipilimumab. CDR3 in DNA: TGTGCCAGCAGGGGACAAATGAACACTGAAGCTTTCTTT. Translation gives CASRGQMNTEAFF.